These T cell receptor beta chains were read from a single sample in a study of identifying expanded T cells in peripheral blood. Assay: immunoSEQ multiplex PCR; the TCRdb copy retains only in-frame clones and omits some. The sample yields about 50,000 clones, roughly four fifths seen once. Sequencing was carried out using blood. These receptors were collected from a person between 18 and 70 years old in good health. The CDR3 runs from the conserved cysteine through the conserved F or W. The order of the fields is J gene, D gene, clone size, V gene, CDR3 protein, CDR3 DNA. D genes are given only for firm matches. Rows may omit the clone size; those that give it use once, few, many or a size class.

J gene: TRBJ2-7
D gene: TRBD2
clone size: .
V gene: TRBV5-4
CDR3 protein: CASSPASGRQDEQYF
CDR3 DNA: TGTGCCAGCAGCCCGGCTAGCGGGAGACAAGACGAGCAGTACTTC

J gene: TRBJ2-6
D gene: .
clone size: .
V gene: TRBV27
CDR3 protein: CASSFIITAGANVLTF
CDR3 DNA: TGTGCCAGCAGTTTTATTATTACAGCTGGGGCCAACGTCCTGACTTTC

J gene: TRBJ1-5
D gene: .
clone size: .
V gene: TRBV7-6
CDR3 protein: CASSIMDSQPQHF
CDR3 DNA: TGTGCCAGCAGCATAATGGACTCCCAGCCCCAGCATTTT

J gene: TRBJ1-1
D gene: .
clone size: .
V gene: TRBV15
CDR3 protein: CATSPRQAGDAFF
CDR3 DNA: TGTGCCACCAGTCCCCGACAGGCCGGCGACGCTTTCTTT

J gene: TRBJ2-3
D gene: .
clone size: once
V gene: TRBV6-1
CDR3 protein: CASSEMTPDTQYF
CDR3 DNA: TGTGCCAGCAGTGAAATGACCCCAGATACGCAGTATTTT

J gene: TRBJ2-5
D gene: .
clone size: .
V gene: TRBV7-2
CDR3 protein: CASSFRVYQETQYF
CDR3 DNA: TGTGCCAGCAGCTTCAGGGTTTACCAAGAGACCCAGTACTTC

J gene: TRBJ1-6
D gene: .
clone size: .
V gene: TRBV5-1
CDR3 protein: CASSLNSRDSPLHF
CDR3 DNA: TGCGCCAGCAGCTTGAACAGTAGAGATTCACCCCTCCACTTT

J gene: TRBJ2-7
D gene: TRBD1
clone size: .
V gene: TRBV11-3
CDR3 protein: CASSSRTGAYEQYF
CDR3 DNA: TGTGCCAGCAGCTCAAGGACAGGGGCCTACGAGCAGTACTTC

J gene: TRBJ2-1
D gene: TRBD1
clone size: .
V gene: TRBV19
CDR3 protein: CASRGDREVYNEQFF
CDR3 DNA: TGTGCCAGTAGGGGGGACAGGGAAGTCTACAATGAGCAGTTCTTC

J gene: TRBJ1-6
D gene: .
clone size: .
V gene: TRBV5-5
CDR3 protein: CASSLAEPSRNSPLHF
CDR3 DNA: TGTGCCAGCAGCTTGGCCGAACCCTCACGTAATTCACCCCTCCACTTT

J gene: TRBJ1-1
D gene: .
clone size: .
V gene: TRBV19
CDR3 protein: CASSIKRNTEAFF
CDR3 DNA: TGTGCCAGTAGTATTAAGAGAAACACTGAAGCTTTCTTT

J gene: TRBJ1-4
D gene: TRBD1
clone size: .
V gene: TRBV4-1
CDR3 protein: CASSQAGTGVEKLFF
CDR3 DNA: TGCGCCAGCAGCCAAGCCGGGACAGGGGTTGAAAAACTGTTTTTT

J gene: TRBJ2-3
D gene: TRBD2
clone size: .
V gene: TRBV18
CDR3 protein: CASSPPSGGRKTDTQYF
CDR3 DNA: TGTGCCAGCTCACCACCATCCGGGGGGAGAAAGACAGATACGCAGTATTTT

J gene: TRBJ2-1
D gene: .
clone size: .
V gene: TRBV9
CDR3 protein: CASSVATSAPQFF
CDR3 DNA: TGTGCCAGCAGCGTAGCTACTTCGGCCCCCCAGTTCTTC

J gene: TRBJ2-7
D gene: .
clone size: .
V gene: TRBV6-6
CDR3 protein: CASSYSIGYEQYF
CDR3 DNA: TGTGCCAGCAGTTACTCGATCGGCTACGAGCAGTACTTC

J gene: TRBJ2-2
D gene: .
clone size: .
V gene: TRBV4-2
CDR3 protein: CASSQDEAIGELFF
CDR3 DNA: TGTGCCAGCAGCCAAGATGAAGCGATCGGGGAGCTGTTTTTT

J gene: TRBJ2-2
D gene: .
clone size: .
V gene: TRBV7-3
CDR3 protein: CASSLLGGNTGELFF
CDR3 DNA: TGTGCCAGCAGCCTCCTAGGGGGGAACACCGGGGAGCTGTTTTTT

J gene: TRBJ1-6
D gene: TRBD1
clone size: .
V gene: TRBV4-1
CDR3 protein: CASSQTGYSDSPLHF
CDR3 DNA: TGCGCCAGCAGCCAGACAGGGTATAGTGATTCACCCCTCCACTTT

J gene: TRBJ1-1
D gene: .
clone size: once
V gene: TRBV5-4
CDR3 protein: CASSLFSADTEAFF
CDR3 DNA: TGTGCCAGCAGCTTGTTTTCGGCAGACACTGAAGCTTTCTTT

J gene: TRBJ1-3
D gene: .
clone size: .
V gene: TRBV6-5
CDR3 protein: CASSYLQSGNTIYF
CDR3 DNA: TGTGCCAGCAGTTACTTACAGTCTGGAAACACCATATATTTT

J gene: TRBJ1-5
D gene: TRBD1
clone size: .
V gene: TRBV19
CDR3 protein: CASSINDRGTNQPQHF
CDR3 DNA: TGTGCCAGTAGTATCAACGACAGGGGAACAAATCAGCCCCAGCATTTT

J gene: TRBJ2-1
D gene: .
clone size: once
V gene: TRBV20-1
CDR3 protein: CSASYNEQFF
CDR3 DNA: TGCAGTGCTAGCTACAATGAGCAGTTCTTC

J gene: TRBJ1-2
D gene: .
clone size: few
V gene: TRBV18
CDR3 protein: CASSPSDYGYTF
CDR3 DNA: TGTGCCAGCTCACCATCAGACTATGGCTACACCTTC

J gene: TRBJ2-3
D gene: .
clone size: .
V gene: TRBV7-3
CDR3 protein: CASSLFQATDTQYF
CDR3 DNA: TGTGCCAGCAGCTTATTCCAGGCCACAGATACGCAGTATTTT

J gene: TRBJ2-2
D gene: .
clone size: .
V gene: TRBV5-1
CDR3 protein: CASSGAANTGELFF
CDR3 DNA: TGCGCCAGCAGCGGGGCAGCGAACACCGGGGAGCTGTTTTTT

J gene: TRBJ2-2
D gene: TRBD1
clone size: once
V gene: TRBV5-1
CDR3 protein: CASSSTGTNTGELFF
CDR3 DNA: TGCGCCAGCAGCTCGACAGGGACGAACACCGGGGAGCTGTTTTTT

J gene: TRBJ2-2
D gene: .
clone size: once
V gene: TRBV11-3
CDR3 protein: CASSPGPAGVLAGELFF
CDR3 DNA: TGTGCCAGCAGCCCCGGGCCGGCAGGGGTTTTGGCCGGGGAGCTGTTTTTT

J gene: TRBJ2-1
D gene: TRBD1
clone size: .
V gene: TRBV27
CDR3 protein: CASSPDRGIRNEQFF
CDR3 DNA: TGTGCCAGCAGTCCCGACAGGGGGATCCGCAATGAGCAGTTCTTC

J gene: TRBJ2-6
D gene: .
clone size: once
V gene: TRBV7-9
CDR3 protein: CASSYQGGTAF
CDR3 DNA: TGTGCCAGCAGCTACCAGGGTGGGACGGCTTTC

J gene: TRBJ2-3
D gene: .
clone size: .
V gene: TRBV6-1
CDR3 protein: CAAGKFTDTQYF
CDR3 DNA: TGTGCAGCAGGCAAATTCACAGATACGCAGTATTTT

J gene: TRBJ1-6
D gene: .
clone size: .
V gene: TRBV6-1
CDR3 protein: CASSQDDNSPLHF
CDR3 DNA: TGTGCCAGCAGCCAGGACGATAATTCACCCCTCCACTTT

J gene: TRBJ2-7
D gene: .
clone size: once
V gene: TRBV15
CDR3 protein: CATSRDKGLTTYEQYF
CDR3 DNA: TGTGCCACCAGCAGAGATAAAGGACTAACGACCTACGAGCAGTACTTC

J gene: TRBJ1-4
D gene: .
clone size: .
V gene: TRBV29-1
CDR3 protein: CSVESSTDQGEKLFF
CDR3 DNA: TGCAGCGTTGAATCATCGACAGACCAGGGTGAAAAACTGTTTTTT

J gene: TRBJ2-3
D gene: TRBD2
clone size: .
V gene: TRBV19
CDR3 protein: CASSSRGDTDTQYF
CDR3 DNA: TGTGCCAGTAGTTCCCGGGGGGACACAGATACGCAGTATTTT

J gene: TRBJ1-4
D gene: .
clone size: .
V gene: TRBV29-1
CDR3 protein: CSVAAGGEKLFF
CDR3 DNA: TGCAGCGTTGCGGCAGGTGGTGAAAAACTGTTTTTT

J gene: TRBJ1-1
D gene: .
clone size: .
V gene: TRBV11-3
CDR3 protein: CASSFAKGMNTEAFF
CDR3 DNA: TGTGCCAGCAGCTTTGCCAAGGGCATGAACACTGAAGCTTTCTTT

J gene: TRBJ1-2
D gene: TRBD1
clone size: many
V gene: TRBV4-1
CDR3 protein: CASSQDPQGANGYGYTF
CDR3 DNA: TGCGCCAGCAGCCAAGACCCGCAGGGGGCGAACGGCTATGGCTACACCTTC

J gene: TRBJ1-2
D gene: .
clone size: .
V gene: TRBV11-3
CDR3 protein: CASSFQGMDYGYTF
CDR3 DNA: TGTGCCAGCAGCTTTCAGGGGATGGACTATGGCTACACCTTC

J gene: TRBJ1-1
D gene: .
clone size: .
V gene: TRBV7-6
CDR3 protein: CASSSNPRGGTEAFF
CDR3 DNA: TGTGCCAGCAGCTCTAATCCCCGGGGAGGAACTGAAGCTTTCTTT

J gene: TRBJ2-1
D gene: TRBD2
clone size: .
V gene: TRBV19
CDR3 protein: CASRGLAGAEYNEQFF
CDR3 DNA: TGTGCCAGTAGAGGACTAGCGGGAGCCGAGTACAATGAGCAGTTCTTC

J gene: TRBJ2-2
D gene: TRBD2
clone size: once
V gene: TRBV7-3
CDR3 protein: CASSLNSGGVTGELFF
CDR3 DNA: TGTGCCAGCAGCTTAAACAGCGGGGGAGTGACCGGGGAGCTGTTTTTT

J gene: TRBJ2-3
D gene: .
clone size: .
V gene: TRBV7-6
CDR3 protein: CASSPSVSTDTQYF
CDR3 DNA: TGTGCCAGCAGCCCTTCAGTTAGCACAGATACGCAGTATTTT

J gene: TRBJ1-2
D gene: .
clone size: .
V gene: TRBV7-9
CDR3 protein: CASSSYLYGYTF
CDR3 DNA: TGTGCCAGCAGTTCCTACCTCTATGGCTACACCTTC

J gene: TRBJ1-5
D gene: .
clone size: many
V gene: TRBV6-6
CDR3 protein: CASSYGDQPQHF
CDR3 DNA: TGTGCCAGCAGTTATGGGGATCAGCCCCAGCATTTT

J gene: TRBJ1-2
D gene: .
clone size: .
V gene: TRBV10-1
CDR3 protein: CASSVRLIYGYTF
CDR3 DNA: TGCGCCAGCAGTGTCCGGTTGATCTATGGCTACACCTTC

J gene: TRBJ2-7
D gene: .
clone size: .
V gene: TRBV21-1
CDR3 protein: CASTPDRFISYEQYF
CDR3 DNA: TGTGCCAGCACCCCAGACAGGTTTATCTCCTACGAGCAGTACTTC

J gene: TRBJ2-3
D gene: .
clone size: few
V gene: TRBV7-9
CDR3 protein: CASREGTDTQYF
CDR3 DNA: TGTGCCAGCAGGGAGGGTACAGATACGCAGTATTTT

J gene: TRBJ1-1
D gene: TRBD1
clone size: .
V gene: TRBV28
CDR3 protein: CATLERQGLRDAFF
CDR3 DNA: TGTGCAACCCTCGAAAGACAGGGTCTCCGAGATGCTTTCTTT

J gene: TRBJ1-1
D gene: .
clone size: .
V gene: TRBV4-1
CDR3 protein: CASSQGSVGNTEAFF
CDR3 DNA: TGCGCCAGCAGCCAAGGCTCCGTTGGAAACACTGAAGCTTTCTTT

J gene: TRBJ2-2
D gene: TRBD2
clone size: .
V gene: TRBV5-1
CDR3 protein: CASSNGAGGTTGELFF
CDR3 DNA: TGCGCCAGCAGCAACGGAGCCGGGGGGACCACCGGGGAGCTGTTTTTT

J gene: TRBJ2-1
D gene: .
clone size: .
V gene: TRBV4-1
CDR3 protein: CASSSLWTVYNEQFF
CDR3 DNA: TGCGCCAGCAGCTCCCTTTGGACAGTTTACAATGAGCAGTTCTTC

J gene: TRBJ2-2
D gene: .
clone size: .
V gene: TRBV5-1
CDR3 protein: CASSEQAWDNRAGELFF
CDR3 DNA: TGCGCCAGCAGCGAACAGGCCTGGGACAACAGGGCCGGGGAGCTGTTTTTT

J gene: TRBJ1-2
D gene: TRBD1
clone size: .
V gene: TRBV7-6
CDR3 protein: CASSRGDSFYGYTF
CDR3 DNA: TGTGCCAGCAGCCGGGGGGACAGTTTCTATGGCTACACCTTC

J gene: TRBJ2-7
D gene: TRBD1
clone size: .
V gene: TRBV6-6
CDR3 protein: CASSYGDSSYEQYF
CDR3 DNA: TGTGCCAGCAGTTACGGGGACAGCTCCTACGAGCAGTACTTC

J gene: TRBJ1-4
D gene: .
clone size: .
V gene: TRBV5-1
CDR3 protein: CASSSLPGINEKLFF
CDR3 DNA: TGCGCCAGCAGCTCACTCCCGGGGATTAATGAAAAACTGTTTTTT

J gene: TRBJ1-3
D gene: TRBD1
clone size: .
V gene: TRBV27
CDR3 protein: CASSFRQGNTIYF
CDR3 DNA: TGTGCCAGCAGTTTCCGACAGGGGAACACCATATATTTT